These 7 T cell receptor beta chains were sequenced from one sample in a study of shared clonotypes between healthy human individuals. Data came from immunoSEQ multiplex PCR; TCRdb stores just in-frame clones and leaves some out. The table records more than 900,000 clones, 78% of them present only once. The sequenced sample consisted of memory CD4+ T cells from PBMCs. Subset reported: CD45RA-negative fraction. The origin of the receptors is a man aged 18 to 29 in good health. Some clones in this sample may be carry-over from other donors' samples.

V usage is TRBV15 and J usage is TRBJ2-7; D gene unclear. The CDR3 spans 15 residues. V lost 3 bases and J 4 bases, leaving 16 bases between the germline ends. Per germline, CDR1 LNHNV and CDR2 YYDKDF (reference sequence). The CDR3, as DNA: TGTGCCACCAGCAGCCTCGCTGCAGGTCGGTACGAGCAGTACTTC. Translated: CATSSLAAGRYEQYF. Full variable domain (remainder filled in from reference TRBV15 and TRBJ2-7): DAMVIQNPRYQVTQFGKPVTLSCSQTLNHNVMYWYQQKSSQAPKLLFHYYDKDFNNEADTPDNFQSRRPNTSFCFLDIRSPGLGDTAMYLCATSSLAAGRYEQYFGPGTRLTVT.

Comments on this clone: A much larger clone is a single base away; this may be a read error. The chain carries TRBV6-1 and TRBJ1-2; no clear D gene. V dropped 4 bases and J dropped 0 bases, with 6 bases sitting between them. From germline, CDR1 is MNHNS and CDR2 SASEGT. The CDR3 spans 13 residues. CDR3 nucleotide sequence: TGTGCCAGCAGTGTAACAGCTAACTATGGCTACACCTTC. Its protein is CASSVTANYGYTF.

This clone showed up just once. This CDR3 reads CASSPAPGLGGGELFF. CDR3 DNA sequence: TGTGCCAGCAGCCCTGCCCCGGGTCTGGGCGGCGGGGAGCTGTTTTTT. The V call is TRBV5-4, the J call TRBJ2-2, with unresolved D. Per the germline V gene, CDR1 is SGHNT and CDR2 is YYREEE (reference sequence). This CDR3 region has 16 residues. Deletions cut 4 bases from V and 7 bases from J, with 20 bases between.

Details on this clone: The same CDR3 is also encoded by other DNA sequences in this sample. The chain couples TRBV30 to TRBJ2-7; D might be TRBD1 (5 bases). V was shortened by 0 bases and J by 4 bases, with 10 bases between the two germline ends. Germline V gives CDR1 GTSNPN, CDR2 SVGIG (reference sequence). The CDR3 length is 13 residues. The DNA of the CDR3 is TGTGCCTGGAGTGTTCAGGGAATTTACGAGCAGTACTTC. Its translation is CAWSVQGIYEQYF.

V and J are TRBV28 and TRBJ2-7; 8 bases agree with TRBD1. The CDR3 is made up of 15 amino acids. Germline lookup yields CDR1 MDHEN and CDR2 SYDVKM. After removal of 2 bases from V and 3 bases from J, the junction contained 6 bases not matched to a gene. The chain's CDR3 is CASSLITGGVYEQYF. The CDR3 DNA reads as TGTGCCAGCAGTTTAATCACAGGGGGAGTCTACGAGCAGTACTTC.

The gene calls are TRBV7-2 and TRBJ2-1; D gene ambiguous. The germline V gene encodes CDR1 SGHTA and CDR2 FQGNSA. V was cut by 4 bases and J by 13 bases, with 11 bases left in between. The CDR3 is 11 amino acids. The CDR3 reads CASSSRPVQFF. The CDR3 DNA follows: TGTGCCAGCAGCTCCCGGCCCGTTCAGTTCTTC.

The chain joins TRBV7-2 to TRBJ2-7; 7 bases agree with TRBD1. Germline-derived CDR1 and CDR2 are SGHTA and FQGNSA. V lost 1 base and J lost 3; bases outside the gene matches: 9. The CDR3 contains 16 residues. CDR3 amino acids: CASSLVGAAGGYEQYF. Written as DNA, the CDR3 is TGTGCCAGCAGCTTAGTGGGTGCGGCAGGGGGCTACGAGCAGTACTTC.